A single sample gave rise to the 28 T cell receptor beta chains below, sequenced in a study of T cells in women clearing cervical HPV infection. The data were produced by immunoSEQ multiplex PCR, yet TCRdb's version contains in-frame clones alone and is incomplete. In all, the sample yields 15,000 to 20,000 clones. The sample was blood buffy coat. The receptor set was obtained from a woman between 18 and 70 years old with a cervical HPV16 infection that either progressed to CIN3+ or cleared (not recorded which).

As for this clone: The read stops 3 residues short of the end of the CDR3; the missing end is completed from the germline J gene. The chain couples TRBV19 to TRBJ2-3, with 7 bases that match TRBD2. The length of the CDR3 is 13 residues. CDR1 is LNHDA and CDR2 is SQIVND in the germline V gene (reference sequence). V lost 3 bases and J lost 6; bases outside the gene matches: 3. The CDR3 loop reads CASSMTSLDTQYF. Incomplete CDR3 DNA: TGTGCCAGTAGTATGACTAGCTTGGATACG.

The covered CDR3 bases are TGCAGTGCTCCCGATAAGGGGCTGAGTGAA. Encoded protein: CSAPDKGLSE. The whole CDR3 sequence is CSAPDKGLSEAFF. The chain has TRBV20-1 and TRBJ1-1, with D perhaps matching TRBD1 (5 bases). The read falls 3 residues short of the CDR3 end, and the missing part is taken from the germline J gene. The CDR3 is 13 amino acids. From germline, CDR1 is DFQATT and CDR2 SNEGSKA (reference sequence). The V end lost 5 bases, the J end lost 7 bases, and 17 bases lay between the germline ends.

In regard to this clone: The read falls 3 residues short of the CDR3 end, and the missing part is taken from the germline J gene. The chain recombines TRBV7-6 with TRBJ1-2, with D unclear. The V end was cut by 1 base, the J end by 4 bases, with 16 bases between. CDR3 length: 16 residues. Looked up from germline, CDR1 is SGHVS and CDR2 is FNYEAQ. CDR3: CASSLGAGTALYGYTF. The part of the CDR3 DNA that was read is TGTGCCAGCAGCTTAGGGGCCGGAACAGCCCTCTATGGC.

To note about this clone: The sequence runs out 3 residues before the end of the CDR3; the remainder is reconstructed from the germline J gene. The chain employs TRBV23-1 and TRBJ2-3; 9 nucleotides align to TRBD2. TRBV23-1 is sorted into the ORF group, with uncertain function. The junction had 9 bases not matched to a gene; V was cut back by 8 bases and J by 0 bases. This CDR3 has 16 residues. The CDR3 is CASLLAGSTSTDTQYF. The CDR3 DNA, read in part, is TGCGCCAGCCTGCTAGCGGGGAGTACTAGCACAGATACG.

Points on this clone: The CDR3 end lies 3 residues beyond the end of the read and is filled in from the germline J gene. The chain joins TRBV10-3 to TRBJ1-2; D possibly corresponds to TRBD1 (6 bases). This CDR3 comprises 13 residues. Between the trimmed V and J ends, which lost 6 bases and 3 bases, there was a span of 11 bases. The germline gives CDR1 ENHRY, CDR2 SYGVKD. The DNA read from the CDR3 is TGTGCCATCAGGGCTACAGGGCACTATGGC. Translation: CAIRATGHYG. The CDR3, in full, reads CAIRATGHYGYTF.

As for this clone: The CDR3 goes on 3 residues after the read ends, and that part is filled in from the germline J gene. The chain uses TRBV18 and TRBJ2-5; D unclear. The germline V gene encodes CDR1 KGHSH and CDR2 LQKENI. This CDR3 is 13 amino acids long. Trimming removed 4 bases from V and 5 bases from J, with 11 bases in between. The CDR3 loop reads CASSQTSLETQYF. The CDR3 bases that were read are TGTGCCAGCTCACAAACCAGTCTGGAGACC.

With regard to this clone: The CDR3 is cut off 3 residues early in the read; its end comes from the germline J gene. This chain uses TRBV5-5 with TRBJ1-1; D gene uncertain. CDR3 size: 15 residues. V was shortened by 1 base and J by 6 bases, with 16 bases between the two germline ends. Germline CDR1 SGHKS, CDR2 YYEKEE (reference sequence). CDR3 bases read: TGTGCCAGCAGCTTGCGGGGTGGTTTGTCCTCTGAA. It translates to CASSLRGGLSSE. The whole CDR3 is CASSLRGGLSSEAFF.

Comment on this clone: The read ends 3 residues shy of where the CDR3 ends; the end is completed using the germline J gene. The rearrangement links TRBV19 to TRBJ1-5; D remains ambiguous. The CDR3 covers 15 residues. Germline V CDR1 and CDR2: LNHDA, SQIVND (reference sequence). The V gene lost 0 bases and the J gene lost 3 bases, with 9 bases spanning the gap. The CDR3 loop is CASSIDRAFNQPQHF. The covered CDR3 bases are TGTGCCAGTAGTATAGATCGAGCTTTCAATCAGCCC.

Here the CDR3 reads CSARQGLSYEQYF. CDR3 DNA, as far as it was read: TGCAGTGCTCGACAGGGTCTCTCCTACGAG. The chain uses TRBV20-1 and TRBJ2-7; 7 bases align to TRBD1. The sequenced fragment ends 3 residues before the CDR3 boundary, so the rest is inferred from the germline J gene. Germline CDR1 and CDR2: DFQATT and SNEGSKA (reference sequence). J was trimmed by 0 bases and V by 5 bases; bases with no gene match: 4. The CDR3 covers 13 residues.

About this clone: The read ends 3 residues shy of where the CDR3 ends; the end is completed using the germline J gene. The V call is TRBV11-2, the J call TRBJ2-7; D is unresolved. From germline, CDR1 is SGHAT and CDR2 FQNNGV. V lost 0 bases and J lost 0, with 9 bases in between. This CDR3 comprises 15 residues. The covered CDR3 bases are TGTGCCAGCAGCTTAGACAGGAATCCCTCCTACGAG. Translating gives CASSLDRNPSYE. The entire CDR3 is CASSLDRNPSYEQYF.

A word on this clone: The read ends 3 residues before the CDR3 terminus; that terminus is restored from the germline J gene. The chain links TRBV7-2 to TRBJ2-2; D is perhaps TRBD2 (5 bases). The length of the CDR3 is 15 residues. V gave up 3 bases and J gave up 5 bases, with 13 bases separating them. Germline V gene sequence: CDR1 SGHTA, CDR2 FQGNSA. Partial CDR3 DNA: TGTGCCAGCAGCTTGAGGGTAGCGACGACCGGGGAG. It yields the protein CASSLRVATTGE. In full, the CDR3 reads CASSLRVATTGELFF.

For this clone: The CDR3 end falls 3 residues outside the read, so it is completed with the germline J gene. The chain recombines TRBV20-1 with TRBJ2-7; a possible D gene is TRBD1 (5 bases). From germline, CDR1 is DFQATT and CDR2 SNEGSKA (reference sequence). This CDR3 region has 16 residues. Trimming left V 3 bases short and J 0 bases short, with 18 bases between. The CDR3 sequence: CSARTDMWGLSYEQYF. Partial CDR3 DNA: TGCAGTGCTAGGACGGACATGTGGGGTCTCTCCTACGAG.

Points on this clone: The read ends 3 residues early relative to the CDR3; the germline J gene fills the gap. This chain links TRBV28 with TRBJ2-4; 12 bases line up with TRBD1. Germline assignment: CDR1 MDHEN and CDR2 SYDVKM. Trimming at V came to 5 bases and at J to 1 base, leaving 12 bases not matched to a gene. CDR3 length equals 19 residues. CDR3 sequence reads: CASSSWDRGLIGAKNIQYF. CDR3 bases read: TGTGCCAGCAGTAGTTGGGACAGGGGGCTGATTGGGGCCAAAAACATT.

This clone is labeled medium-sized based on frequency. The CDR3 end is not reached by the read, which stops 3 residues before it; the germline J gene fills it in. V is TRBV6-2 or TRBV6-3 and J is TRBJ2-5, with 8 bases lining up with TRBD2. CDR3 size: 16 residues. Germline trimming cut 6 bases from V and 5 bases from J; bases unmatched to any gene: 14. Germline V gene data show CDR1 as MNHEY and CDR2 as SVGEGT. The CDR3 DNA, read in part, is TGTGCCAGCAGACCTAGACTAGCGCATGAGTGGGAGACC. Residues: CASRPRLAHEWET. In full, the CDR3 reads CASRPRLAHEWETQYF.

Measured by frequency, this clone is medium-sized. CDR3 sequence: CASSIDRAIFYEQYF. The CDR3 DNA, read in part, is TGTGCCAGCAGCATTGACAGGGCTATTTTCTACGAG. V and J are TRBV5-6 and TRBJ2-7, with TRBD1 matching over 7 bases. The read gets to within 3 residues of the CDR3 end, and the germline J gene fills in the rest. CDR3 size: 15 residues. The germline V gene encodes CDR1 SGHDT and CDR2 YYEEEE. J was trimmed by 3 bases and V by 4 bases; bases with no gene match: 10. Together with reference TRBV5-6 and TRBJ2-7, the CDR3 gives the full variable domain: DAGVTQSPTHLIKTRGQQVTLRCSPKSGHDTVSWYQQALGQGPQFIFQYYEEEERQRGNFPDRFSGHQFPNYSSELNVNALLLGDSALYLCASSIDRAIFYEQYFGPGTRLTVT.

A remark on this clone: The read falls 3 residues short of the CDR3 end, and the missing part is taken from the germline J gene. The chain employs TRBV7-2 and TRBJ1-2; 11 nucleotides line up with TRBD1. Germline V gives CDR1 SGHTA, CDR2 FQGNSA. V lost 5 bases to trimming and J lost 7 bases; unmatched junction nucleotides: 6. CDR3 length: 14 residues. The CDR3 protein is CASSNGQGAVGYTF. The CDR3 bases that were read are TGTGCCAGCAGCAACGGACAGGGGGCGGTTGGC.

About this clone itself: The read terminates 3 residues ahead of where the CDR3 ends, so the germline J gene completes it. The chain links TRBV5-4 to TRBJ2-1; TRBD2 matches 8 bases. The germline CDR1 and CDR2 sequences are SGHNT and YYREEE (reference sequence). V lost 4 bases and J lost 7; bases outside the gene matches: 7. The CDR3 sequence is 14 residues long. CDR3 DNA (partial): TGTGCCAGCAGCGGGGCGGGGGGTACAAATGAG. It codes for CASSGAGGTNE. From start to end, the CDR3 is CASSGAGGTNEQFF. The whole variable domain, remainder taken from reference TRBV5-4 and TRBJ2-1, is ETGVTQSPTHLIKTRGQQVTLRCSSQSGHNTVSWYQQALGQGPQFIFQYYREEENGRGNFPPRFSGLQFPNYSSELNVNALELDDSALYLCASSGAGGTNEQFFGPGTRLTVL.

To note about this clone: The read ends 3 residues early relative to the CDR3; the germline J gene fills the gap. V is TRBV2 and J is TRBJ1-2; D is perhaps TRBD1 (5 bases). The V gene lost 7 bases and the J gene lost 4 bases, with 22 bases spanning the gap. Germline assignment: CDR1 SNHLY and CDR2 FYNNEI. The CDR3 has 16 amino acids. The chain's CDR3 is CASTREGAGTSYGYTF. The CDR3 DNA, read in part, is TGTGCCAGCACCAGGGAAGGGGCAGGAACCTCCTATGGC.

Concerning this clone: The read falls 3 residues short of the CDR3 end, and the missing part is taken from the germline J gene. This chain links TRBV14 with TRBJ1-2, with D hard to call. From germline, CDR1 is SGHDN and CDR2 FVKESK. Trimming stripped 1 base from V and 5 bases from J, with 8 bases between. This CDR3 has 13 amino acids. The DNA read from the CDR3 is TGTGCCAGCAGCCAAGCAGGCCGGTATGGC. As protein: CASSQAGRYG. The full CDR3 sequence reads CASSQAGRYGYTF. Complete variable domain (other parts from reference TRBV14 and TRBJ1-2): EAGVTQFPSHSVIEKGQTVTLRCDPISGHDNLYWYRRVMGKEIKFLLHFVKESKQDESGMPNNRFLAERTGGTYSTLKVQPAELEDSGVYFCASSQAGRYGYTFGSGTRLTVV.

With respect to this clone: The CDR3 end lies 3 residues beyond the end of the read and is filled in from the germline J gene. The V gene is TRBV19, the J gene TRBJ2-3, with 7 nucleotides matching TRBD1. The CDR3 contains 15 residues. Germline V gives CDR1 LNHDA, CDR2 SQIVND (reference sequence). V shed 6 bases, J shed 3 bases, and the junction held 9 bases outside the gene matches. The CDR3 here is CASRFTGVGTDTQYF. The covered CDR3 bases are TGTGCCAGTAGGTTTACAGGGGTTGGTACAGATACG.

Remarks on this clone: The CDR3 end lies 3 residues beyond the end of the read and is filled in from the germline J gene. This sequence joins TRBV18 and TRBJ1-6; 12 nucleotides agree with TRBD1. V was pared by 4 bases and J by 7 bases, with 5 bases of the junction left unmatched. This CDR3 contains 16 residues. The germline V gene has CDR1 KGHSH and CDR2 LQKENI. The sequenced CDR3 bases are TGTGCCAGCTCACACGGGACAGGGGGCTTAAATTCACCC. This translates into CASSHGTGGLNSP. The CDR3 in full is CASSHGTGGLNSPLHF. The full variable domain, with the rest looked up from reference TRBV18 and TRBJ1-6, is NAGVMQNPRHLVRRRGQEARLRCSPMKGHSHVYWYRQLPEEGLKFMVYLQKENIIDESGMPKERFSAEFPKEGPSILRIQQVVRGDSAAYFCASSHGTGGLNSPLHFGNGTRLTVT.

Partial CDR3 DNA: TGCGCCAGCAGCTTGTATCGGGGCGAG. It is translated as CASSLYRGE. The whole CDR3 is CASSLYRGEQYF. The chain carries TRBV5-1 and TRBJ2-7; maybe TRBD2 (5 bases). The read ends 3 residues shy of where the CDR3 ends; the end is completed using the germline J gene. The germline gives CDR1 SGHRS, CDR2 YFSETQ. Between the trimmed V and J ends, which lost 1 base and 6 bases, there was a span of 8 bases. The CDR3 is made up of 12 amino acids.

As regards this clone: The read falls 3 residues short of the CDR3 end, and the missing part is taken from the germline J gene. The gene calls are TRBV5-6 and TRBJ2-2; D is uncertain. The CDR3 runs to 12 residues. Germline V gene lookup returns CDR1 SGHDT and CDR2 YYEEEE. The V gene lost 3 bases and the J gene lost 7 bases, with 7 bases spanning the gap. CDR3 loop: CASSSPVGELFF. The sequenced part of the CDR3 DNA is TGTGCCAGCAGCTCCCCGGTCGGGGAG. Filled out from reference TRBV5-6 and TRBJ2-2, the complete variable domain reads DAGVTQSPTHLIKTRGQQVTLRCSPKSGHDTVSWYQQALGQGPQFIFQYYEEEERQRGNFPDRFSGHQFPNYSSELNVNALLLGDSALYLCASSSPVGELFFGEGSRLTVL.

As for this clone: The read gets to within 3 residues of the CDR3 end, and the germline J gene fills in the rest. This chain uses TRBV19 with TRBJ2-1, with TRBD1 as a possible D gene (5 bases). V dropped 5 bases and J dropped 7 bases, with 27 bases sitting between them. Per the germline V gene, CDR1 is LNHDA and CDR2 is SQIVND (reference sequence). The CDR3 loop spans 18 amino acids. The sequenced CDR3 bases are TGTGCCAGTAGTCTACGTTTGGGCCCCCGACTGAAGGGGAATGAG. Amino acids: CASSLRLGPRLKGNE. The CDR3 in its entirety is CASSLRLGPRLKGNEQFF.

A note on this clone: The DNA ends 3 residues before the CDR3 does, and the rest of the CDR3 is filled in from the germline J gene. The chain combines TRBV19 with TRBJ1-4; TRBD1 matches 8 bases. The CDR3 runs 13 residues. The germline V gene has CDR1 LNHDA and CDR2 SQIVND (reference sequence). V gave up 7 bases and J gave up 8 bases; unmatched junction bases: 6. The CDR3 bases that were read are TGTGCCAGTACACAGGGGGAGAGAGAAAAA. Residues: CASTQGEREK. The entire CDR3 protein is CASTQGEREKLFF.

The CDR3 loop is CASSFGDLGYGYTF. The DNA read from the CDR3 is TGTGCCAGCAGCTTCGGGGATTTAGGCTATGGC. The rearrangement joins TRBV5-4 to TRBJ1-2; no clear D gene. The CDR3 extends 3 residues past the end of the read, so its final part is completed from the germline J gene. This CDR3 is 14 amino acids long. CDR1 and CDR2 (germline): SGHNT, YYREEE (reference sequence). V shed 2 bases and J shed 4 bases, with 12 bases lying between them.

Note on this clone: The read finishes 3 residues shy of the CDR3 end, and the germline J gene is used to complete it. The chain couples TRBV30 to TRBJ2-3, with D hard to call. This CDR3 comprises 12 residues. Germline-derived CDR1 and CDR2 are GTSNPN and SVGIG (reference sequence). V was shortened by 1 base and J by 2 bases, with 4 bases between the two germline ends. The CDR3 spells CAWSALTDTQYF. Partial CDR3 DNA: TGTGCCTGGAGTGCCCTCACAGATACG.

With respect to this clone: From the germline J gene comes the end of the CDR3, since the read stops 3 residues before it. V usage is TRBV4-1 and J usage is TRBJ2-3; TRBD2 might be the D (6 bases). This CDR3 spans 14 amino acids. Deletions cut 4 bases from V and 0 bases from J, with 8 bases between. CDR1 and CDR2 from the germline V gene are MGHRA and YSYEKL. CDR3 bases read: TGCGCCAGCAGCCCCGGGACTAGCACAGATACG. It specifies CASSPGTSTDT. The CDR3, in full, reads CASSPGTSTDTQYF.